This is a list of T cell receptor beta chains from one sample in a study of T-cell reconstitution after alpha-beta-depleted transplantation in children. MiXCR, applied by TCRdb to the PCR reads, yields one record per CDR3 protein. The sample carries some 200,000 distinct CDR3 sequences, 8.5% to 10% recorded once. Sequenced material: PBMCs from the stem cell graft donor, taken from the stem cell graft. Receptors were obtained from a human donor who donated a stem cell graft to a child with acute lymphoblastic leukemia. Each CDR3 is given with its conserved first and last residue. The D gene is left open where the match is weak. Clone size, where shown, is once, few, many, or a class for clones that have expanded.

>TRBJ1-6|.|.|TRBV5-4
TGTGCCAGCAGCTACGAGTCTTGGGCGGGCTCACCCCTCCACTTT
CASSYESWAGSPLHF
>TRBJ2-3|.|.|TRBV20-1
TGCAGTGCTAGTAGGGACGGGGAAATCACAGATACGCAGTATTTT
CSASRDGEITDTQYF
>TRBJ1-3|.|.|TRBV27
TGTGCCAGCAGAATGGGTGGGGTTGGAAACACCATATATTTT
CASRMGGVGNTIYF
>TRBJ1-2|few|.|TRBV20-1
TGCAGTGCTAGAGCGAGCAGCGGAAGCAACTATGGCTACACCTTC
CSARASSGSNYGYTF
>TRBJ2-1|many|.|TRBV6-5
TGTGCCAGCAGTCGTCCCTCGACAAATGAGCAGTTCTTC
CASSRPSTNEQFF
>TRBJ2-3|few|TRBD2|TRBV11-2
TGTGCCAGCACCCCCCCAGGGAGGGCAGATACGCAGTATTTT
CASTPPGRADTQYF
>TRBJ2-2|few|TRBD1|TRBV6-4
TGTGCCAGCAGTGACAGGACAGGGGCCGGGGAGCTGTTTTTT
CASSDRTGAGELFF
>TRBJ2-6|many|.|TRBV5-1
TGCGCCAGCAGAGACAGGCCCCTCAACGTCCTGACTTTC
CASRDRPLNVLTF
>TRBJ1-1|few|.|TRBV5-6
TGTGCCAGCAGCTTGAATCACGGGTACTACGGGAACACTGAAGCTTTCTTT
CASSLNHGYYGNTEAFF
>TRBJ2-7|.|.|TRBV29-1
TGCAGCGTTGAAGAGAAATACGAGCAGTACTTC
CSVEEKYEQYF
>TRBJ1-5|few|.|TRBV29-1
TGCAGCGCCGAGCTCCGGGGGGACGATAGCAATCAGCCCCAGCATTTT
CSAELRGDDSNQPQHF
>TRBJ1-1|few|.|TRBV12-3/TRBV12-4
TGTGCCAGCAGTTTATCCAGGTCTGTGGTAGGCAGCTCAGCTTTCTTT
CASSLSRSVVGSSAFF
>TRBJ2-4|.|.|TRBV4-2
TGTGCCAGCAGCCAAGTGTCTGCCAAGGGACAAAACATTCAGTACTTC
CASSQVSAKGQNIQYF
>TRBJ1-1|few|TRBD1|TRBV7-8
TGTGCCAGCAGCTTAGCTCCGGGACAGAGTGAAGCTTTCTTT
CASSLAPGQSEAFF
>TRBJ2-3|few|TRBD2|TRBV7-2
TGTGCCAGCAGCATTAGCGGGGGGGGCACAGATACGCAGTATTTT
CASSISGGGTDTQYF
>TRBJ1-5|few|.|TRBV12-3/TRBV12-4
TGTGCCAGCAGTTTTCCCGTTAGCAATCAGCCCCAGCATTTT
CASSFPVSNQPQHF
>TRBJ2-5|.|.|TRBV6-2/TRBV6-3
TGTGCCAGCAGATCCCGACTAGAAGAGACCCAGTACTTC
CASRSRLEETQYF
>TRBJ2-3|many|.|TRBV3-1
TGTGCCAGCAGCCAAGTACCCTTGGGGCCCAATACGCAGTATTTT
CASSQVPLGPNTQYF
>TRBJ2-7|few|.|TRBV5-5
TGTGCCAGCAGCTGGCGGGACAGTTCCTACGAGCAGTACTTC
CASSWRDSSYEQYF
>TRBJ2-7|.|TRBD2|TRBV11-1
TGTGCCAGCAGCTCCCGTGGTGTTATTGGGGAGGGATCCGCCTACGAGCAGTACTTC
CASSSRGVIGEGSAYEQYF
>TRBJ2-3|many|.|TRBV29-1
TGCAGCGTTACGGACCGCCTGGGATATACGCAGTATTTT
CSVTDRLGYTQYF
>TRBJ1-2|few|.|TRBV2
TGTGCCAGCAGTGGACTTTCTAACTATGGATACACCTTC
CASSGLSNYGYTF
>TRBJ1-3|many|.|TRBV7-2
TGTGCCAGCAGCTTAAGAATTCCTGGAAACACCATATATTTT
CASSLRIPGNTIYF
>TRBJ1-1|.|.|TRBV7-9
TGTGCCAGCAGCTTAGGGGCAGGGAAGGCGAACACTGAAGCTTTCTTT
CASSLGAGKANTEAFF
>TRBJ1-1|many|.|TRBV29-1
TGCAGCGCCATGGACGGAACGAGGGAAGCTTTCTTT
CSAMDGTREAFF
>TRBJ1-2|.|.|TRBV20-1
TGCAGTGCCGGCAGTCCTTCTAACTATGGCTACACCTTC
CSAGSPSNYGYTF
>TRBJ2-7|.|TRBD1|TRBV11-2
TGTGCCAGCAGCTCCCGGGACAGGGGTTGGTACGAGCAGTACTTC
CASSSRDRGWYEQYF
>TRBJ1-1|many|TRBD1|TRBV12-3/TRBV12-4
TGTGCCAGCAGTTCGGACAGGGGGCTTGCTGAAGCTTTCTTT
CASSSDRGLAEAFF
>TRBJ1-1|.|.|TRBV19
TGTGCCAGTAGTTGGAGAGGGGCTGAAGCTTTCTTT
CASSWRGAEAFF
>TRBJ2-1|many|TRBD1|TRBV4-2
TGTGCCAGCAGCCGGCAGGGGGAGTCCTACAATGAGCAGTTCTTC
CASSRQGESYNEQFF
>TRBJ2-7|few|TRBD1|TRBV5-1
TGCGCCAGCAGTCACCGGGACAGGGGATCCGAGCAGTACTTC
CASSHRDRGSEQYF
>TRBJ2-3|few|.|TRBV7-9
TGTGCCAGCAGCTTAGAACAGGGCGTTCTTACGCAGTATTTT
CASSLEQGVLTQYF
>TRBJ1-2|few|.|TRBV10-3
TGTGCCATCAATCCCCTACATAATCAGCTTAACTATGGCTACACCTTC
CAINPLHNQLNYGYTF
>TRBJ2-3|.|.|TRBV27
TGTGCCAGCAGTTTGGGTCTCGCTACCACCAGAGATACGCAGTATTTT
CASSLGLATTRDTQYF
>TRBJ2-7|few|.|TRBV20-1
TGCAGTGCTAGCCCTGGGGACGAGCAGTACTTC
CSASPGDEQYF
>TRBJ2-7|.|.|TRBV11-2
TGTGCCAGCAGCTTGAGTGGTGGCAGGACCCGGTACTTC
CASSLSGGRTRYF
>TRBJ1-5|few|.|TRBV12-3/TRBV12-4
TGTGCCAGTCATTTGGATAGCAATCAGCCCCAGCATTTT
CASHLDSNQPQHF
>TRBJ1-5|few|.|TRBV20-1
TGCAGTGCTAGAGTCGGGGCTCATCCCCAGCATTTT
CSARVGAHPQHF
>TRBJ2-1|many|.|TRBV9
TGTGCCAGCAGCTTAGGAAACCCCTCCTACAATGAGCAGTTCTTC
CASSLGNPSYNEQFF
>TRBJ1-1|few|.|TRBV20-1
TGCAGTGCTATCCTTGGGAGGGCTTTCTTT
CSAILGRAFF
>TRBJ2-4|.|.|TRBV12-3/TRBV12-4
TGTGCCAGCAGTATCACCGGGACGCACACGAAAAACATTCAGTACTTC
CASSITGTHTKNIQYF
>TRBJ2-7|few|.|TRBV5-1
TGCGCCAGCAGCTTGGCGGGAAGATCCTACGAGCAGTACTTC
CASSLAGRSYEQYF
>TRBJ1-4|many|TRBD1|TRBV20-1
TGCAGTGCTAGAGATATCGGGACAGTTAAACTGTTTTTT
CSARDIGTVKLFF
>TRBJ1-4|few|TRBD1|TRBV12-3/TRBV12-4
TGTGCCAGCAGCCTCGCCACAGGGGGCGTGGGTGAAAAACTGTTTTTT
CASSLATGGVGEKLFF
>TRBJ1-5|few|.|TRBV6-2/TRBV6-3
TGTGCCAGCAGTTATCGAGGGTACGGGGATCAGCCCCAGCATTTT
CASSYRGYGDQPQHF
>TRBJ2-3|few|.|TRBV7-9
TGTGCCAGCAGCTTAGCGGATCCGCCAAGCACAGATACGCAGTATTTT
CASSLADPPSTDTQYF
>TRBJ2-1|.|TRBD2|TRBV15
TGTGCCACCAGCAGAGAAATGAGCGGGGGACGATACAATGAGCAGTTCTTC
CATSREMSGGRYNEQFF
>TRBJ2-1|few|TRBD1|TRBV10-1
TGCGCCAGCAGTGAGCCGGGACAGGGGTATGGCAATGAGCAGTTCTTC
CASSEPGQGYGNEQFF
>TRBJ1-3|.|.|TRBV12-3/TRBV12-4
TGTGCCAGCAGTTTTCGGGGGATTGGAAACACCATATATTTT
CASSFRGIGNTIYF
>TRBJ2-1|few|TRBD2|TRBV2
TGTGCCAGCAGTGAAGCCCTAGCGGGAAGGGAGCAGTTCTTC
CASSEALAGREQFF
>TRBJ2-3|.|.|TRBV9
TGTGCCAGCAGCGGAGGAATGGACGGACACACGGAGTATTTT
CASSGGMDGHTEYF
>TRBJ1-2|many|TRBD1|TRBV7-9
TGTGCCAGCAGCCCACCGAACAGGGGTTCTAACTATGGCTACACCTTC
CASSPPNRGSNYGYTF
>TRBJ1-5|.|TRBD1|TRBV12-3/TRBV12-4
TGTGCCAGCAGACCCGGGACAGGGGATAACATAGCCAATCAGCCCCAGCATTTT
CASRPGTGDNIANQPQHF
>TRBJ2-7|few|.|TRBV20-1
TGCAGTGCTAGGGACCACCGGACGGGCTACGAGCAGTACTTC
CSARDHRTGYEQYF
>TRBJ1-4|.|.|TRBV5-6
TGTGCCAGCAGCTTGGCAGGTCCGGGAACTAATGAAAAACTGTTTTTT
CASSLAGPGTNEKLFF